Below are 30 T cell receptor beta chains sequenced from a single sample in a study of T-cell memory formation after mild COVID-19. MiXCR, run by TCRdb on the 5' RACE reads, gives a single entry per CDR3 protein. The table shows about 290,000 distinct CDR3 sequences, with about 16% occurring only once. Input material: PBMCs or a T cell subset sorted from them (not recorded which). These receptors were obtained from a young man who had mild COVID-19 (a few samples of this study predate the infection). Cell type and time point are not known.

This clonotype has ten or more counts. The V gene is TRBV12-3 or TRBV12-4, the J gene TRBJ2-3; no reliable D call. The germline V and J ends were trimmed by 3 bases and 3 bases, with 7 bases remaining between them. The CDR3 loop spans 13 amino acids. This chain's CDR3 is CASSLVGTDTQYF. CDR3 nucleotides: TGTGCCAGCAGTTTGGTAGGGACAGATACGCAGTATTTT.

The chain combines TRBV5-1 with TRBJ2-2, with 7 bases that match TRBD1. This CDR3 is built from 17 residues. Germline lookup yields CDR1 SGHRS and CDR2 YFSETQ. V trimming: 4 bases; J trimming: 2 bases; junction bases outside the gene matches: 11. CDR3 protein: CASSPWGTGVNTGELFF. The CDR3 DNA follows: TGCGCCAGCAGCCCTTGGGGCACAGGGGTCAACACCGGGGAGCTGTTTTTT.

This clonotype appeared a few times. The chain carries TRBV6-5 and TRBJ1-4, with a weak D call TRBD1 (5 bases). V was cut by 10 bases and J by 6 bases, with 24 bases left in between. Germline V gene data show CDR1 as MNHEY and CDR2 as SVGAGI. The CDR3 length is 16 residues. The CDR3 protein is CATSGGAQSLYEKLFF. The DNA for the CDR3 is TGTGCCACCTCGGGAGGGGCGCAGAGTCTCTATGAAAAACTGTTTTTT.

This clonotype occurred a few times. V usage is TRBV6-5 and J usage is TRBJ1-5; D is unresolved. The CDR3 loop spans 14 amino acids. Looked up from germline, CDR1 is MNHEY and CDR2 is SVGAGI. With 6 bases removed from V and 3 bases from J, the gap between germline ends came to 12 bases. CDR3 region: CASSPGLINQPQHF. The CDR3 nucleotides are TGTGCCAGCAGCCCCGGACTGATCAATCAGCCCCAGCATTTT.

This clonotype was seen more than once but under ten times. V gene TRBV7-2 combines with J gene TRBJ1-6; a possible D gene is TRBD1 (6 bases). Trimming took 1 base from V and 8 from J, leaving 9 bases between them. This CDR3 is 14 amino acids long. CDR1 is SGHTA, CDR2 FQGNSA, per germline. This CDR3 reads CASSLDRVYSPLHF. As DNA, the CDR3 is TGTGCCAGCAGCTTAGACAGGGTATATTCACCCCTCCACTTT.

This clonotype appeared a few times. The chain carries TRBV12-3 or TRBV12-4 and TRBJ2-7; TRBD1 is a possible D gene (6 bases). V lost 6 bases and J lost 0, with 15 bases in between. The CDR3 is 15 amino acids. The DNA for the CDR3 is TGTGCCAGCAGCACGGGACAAGACTTCTCCTACGAGCAGTACTTC. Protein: CASSTGQDFSYEQYF.

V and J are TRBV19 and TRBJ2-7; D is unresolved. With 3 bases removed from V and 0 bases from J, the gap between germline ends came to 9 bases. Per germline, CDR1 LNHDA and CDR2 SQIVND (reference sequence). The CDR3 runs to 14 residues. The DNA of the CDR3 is TGTGCCAGTAGTATCTTAGGCAGCTCCTACGAGCAGTACTTC. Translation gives CASSILGSSYEQYF.

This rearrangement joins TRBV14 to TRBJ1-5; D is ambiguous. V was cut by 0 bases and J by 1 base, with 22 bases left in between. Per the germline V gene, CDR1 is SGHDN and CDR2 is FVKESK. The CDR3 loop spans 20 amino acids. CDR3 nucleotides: TGTGCCAGCAGCCAAGATTTTTACGTGTTGATGGGGAACAGCAATCAGCCCCAGCATTTT. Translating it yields CASSQDFYVLMGNSNQPQHF.

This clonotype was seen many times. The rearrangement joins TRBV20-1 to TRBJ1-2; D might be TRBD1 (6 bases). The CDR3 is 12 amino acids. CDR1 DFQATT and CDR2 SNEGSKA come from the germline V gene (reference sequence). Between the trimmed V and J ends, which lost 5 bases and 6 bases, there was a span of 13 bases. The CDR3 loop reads CSALSGVDGYTF. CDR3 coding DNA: TGCAGTGCTCTCTCAGGGGTCGATGGCTACACCTTC.

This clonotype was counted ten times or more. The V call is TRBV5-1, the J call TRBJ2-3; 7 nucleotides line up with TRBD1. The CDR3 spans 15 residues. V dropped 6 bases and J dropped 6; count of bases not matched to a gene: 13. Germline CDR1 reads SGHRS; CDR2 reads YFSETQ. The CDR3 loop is CASTAKTGPQDTQYF. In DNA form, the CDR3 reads TGCGCCAGCACCGCCAAGACAGGGCCTCAGGATACGCAGTATTTT. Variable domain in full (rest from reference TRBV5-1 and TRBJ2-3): KAGVTQTPRYLIKTRGQQVTLSCSPISGHRSVSWYQQTPGQGLQFLFEYFSETQRNKGNFPGRFSGRQFSNSRSEMNVSTLELGDSALYLCASTAKTGPQDTQYFGPGTRLTVL.

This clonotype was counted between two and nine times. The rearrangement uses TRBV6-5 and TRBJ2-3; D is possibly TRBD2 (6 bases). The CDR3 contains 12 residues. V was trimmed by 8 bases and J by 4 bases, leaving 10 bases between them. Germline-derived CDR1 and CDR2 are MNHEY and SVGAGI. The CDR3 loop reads CASGRPPDTQYF. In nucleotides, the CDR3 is TGTGCCAGCGGGAGGCCCCCAGATACGCAGTATTTT.

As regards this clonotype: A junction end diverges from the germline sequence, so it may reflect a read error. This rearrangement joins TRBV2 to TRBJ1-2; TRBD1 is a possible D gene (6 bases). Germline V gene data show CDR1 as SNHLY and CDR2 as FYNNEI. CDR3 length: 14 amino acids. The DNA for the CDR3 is TGTGCCAGCAGTGACACAGGGCCCTCGACGTGGGGACTCTTC. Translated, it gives CASSDTGPSTWGLF.

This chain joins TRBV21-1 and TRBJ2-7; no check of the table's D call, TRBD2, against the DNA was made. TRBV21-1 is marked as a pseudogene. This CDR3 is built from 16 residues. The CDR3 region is CASSKGGGGSRYEQYF. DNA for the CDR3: TGTGCCAGCAGCAAAGGGGGTGGAGGGTCGAGGTACGAGCAGTACTTC.

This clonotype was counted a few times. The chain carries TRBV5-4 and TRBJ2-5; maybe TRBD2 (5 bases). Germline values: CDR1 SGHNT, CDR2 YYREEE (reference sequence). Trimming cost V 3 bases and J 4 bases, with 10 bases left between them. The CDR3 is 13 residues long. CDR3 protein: CASSWRGGETQYF. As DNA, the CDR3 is TGTGCCAGCAGCTGGCGTGGAGGAGAGACCCAGTACTTC.

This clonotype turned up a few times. CDR3 protein: CASTPGWGAGELFF. The DNA of the CDR3 is TGTGCCAGCACCCCTGGGTGGGGGGCCGGGGAGCTGTTTTTT. This chain uses TRBV28 with TRBJ2-2, with D perhaps TRBD2 (6 bases). V lost 7 bases and J 6 bases, leaving 15 bases between the germline ends. In germline, CDR1 is MDHEN, CDR2 SYDVKM. This CDR3 has 14 amino acids. Full variable domain (rest looked up from reference TRBV28 and TRBJ2-2): DVKVTQSSRYLVKRTGEKVFLECVQDMDHENMFWYRQDPGLGLRLIYFSYDVKMKEKGDIPEGYSVSREKKERFSLILESASTNQTSMYLCASTPGWGAGELFFGEGSRLTVL.

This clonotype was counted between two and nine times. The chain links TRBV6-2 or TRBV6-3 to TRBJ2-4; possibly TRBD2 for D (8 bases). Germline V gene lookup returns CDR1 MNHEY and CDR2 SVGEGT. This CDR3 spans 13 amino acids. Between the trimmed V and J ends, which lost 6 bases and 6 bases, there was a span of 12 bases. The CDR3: CASRREGANIQYF. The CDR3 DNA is TGTGCCAGCAGACGGGAGGGGGCAAACATTCAGTACTTC.

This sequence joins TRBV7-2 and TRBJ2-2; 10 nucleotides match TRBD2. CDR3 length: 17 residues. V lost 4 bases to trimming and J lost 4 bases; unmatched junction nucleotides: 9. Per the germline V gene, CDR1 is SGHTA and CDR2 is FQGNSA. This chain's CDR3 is CASSSQRGGRGTGELFF. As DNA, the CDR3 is TGTGCCAGCAGCTCTCAGCGGGGGGGCCGAGGCACCGGGGAGCTGTTTTTT.

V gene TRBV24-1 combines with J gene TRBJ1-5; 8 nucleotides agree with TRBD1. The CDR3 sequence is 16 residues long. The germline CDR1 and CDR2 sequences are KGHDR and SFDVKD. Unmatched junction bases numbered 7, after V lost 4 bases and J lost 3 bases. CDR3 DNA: TGTGCCACCAGTGACCCTAGACAGGGGATCAATCAGCCCCAGCATTTT. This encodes CATSDPRQGINQPQHF.

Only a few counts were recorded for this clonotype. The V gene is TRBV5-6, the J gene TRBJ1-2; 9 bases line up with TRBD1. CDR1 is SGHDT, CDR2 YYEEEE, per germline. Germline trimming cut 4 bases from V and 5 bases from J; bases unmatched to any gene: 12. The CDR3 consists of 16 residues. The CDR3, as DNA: TGTGCCAGCAGCCAGGAAGCCGGGACAGGGCGATATGGCTACACCTTC. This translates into CASSQEAGTGRYGYTF.

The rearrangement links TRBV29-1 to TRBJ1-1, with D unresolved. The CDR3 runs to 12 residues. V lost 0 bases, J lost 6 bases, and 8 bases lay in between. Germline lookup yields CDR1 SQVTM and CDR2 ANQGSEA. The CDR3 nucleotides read TGCAGCGTTGAAGATCCTAGCGCTGAAGCTTTCTTT. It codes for CSVEDPSAEAFF.

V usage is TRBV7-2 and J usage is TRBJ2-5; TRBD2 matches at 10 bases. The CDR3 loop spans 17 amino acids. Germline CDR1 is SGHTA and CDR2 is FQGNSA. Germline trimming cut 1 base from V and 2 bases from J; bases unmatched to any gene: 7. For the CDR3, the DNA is TGTGCCAGCAGCTTAGTCCGGACTAGCGGACTACAAGAGACCCAGTACTTC. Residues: CASSLVRTSGLQETQYF.

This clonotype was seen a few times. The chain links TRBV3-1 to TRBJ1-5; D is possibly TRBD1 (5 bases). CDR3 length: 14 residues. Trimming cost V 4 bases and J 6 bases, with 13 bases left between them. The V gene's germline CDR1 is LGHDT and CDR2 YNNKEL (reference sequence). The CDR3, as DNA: TGTGCCAGCAGCCCCCAAAGCGGGGCTCAGCCCCAGCATTTT. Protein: CASSPQSGAQPQHF.

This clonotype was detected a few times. CDR3 nucleotide sequence: TGCGCCAGCAGCTTGGCGGACGAGCAGTACTTC. As protein: CASSLADEQYF. V is TRBV5-1 and J is TRBJ2-7, with D unclear. V dropped 0 bases and J dropped 5 bases, with 3 bases sitting between them. Germline assignment: CDR1 SGHRS and CDR2 YFSETQ. The CDR3 has 11 amino acids.

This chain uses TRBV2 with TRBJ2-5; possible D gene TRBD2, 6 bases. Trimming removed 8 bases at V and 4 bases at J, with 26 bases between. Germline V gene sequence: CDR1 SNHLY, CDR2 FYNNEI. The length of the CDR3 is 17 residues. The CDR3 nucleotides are TGTGCCAGCTTCGGGGAGGACTCCCGGAGGGTGGGAGAGACCCAGTACTTC. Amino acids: CASFGEDSRRVGETQYF.

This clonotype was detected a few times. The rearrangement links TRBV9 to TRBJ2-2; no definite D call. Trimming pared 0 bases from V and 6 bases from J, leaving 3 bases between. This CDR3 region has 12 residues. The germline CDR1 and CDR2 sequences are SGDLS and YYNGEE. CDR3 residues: CASSVVAGELFF. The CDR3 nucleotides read TGTGCCAGCAGCGTAGTAGCCGGGGAGCTGTTTTTT.

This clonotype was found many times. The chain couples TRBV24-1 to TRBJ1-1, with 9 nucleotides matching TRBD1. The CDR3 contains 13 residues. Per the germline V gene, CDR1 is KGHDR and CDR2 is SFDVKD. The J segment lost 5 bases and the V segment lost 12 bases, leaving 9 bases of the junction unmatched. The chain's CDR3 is CASRGQGTTEAFF. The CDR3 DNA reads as TGTGCCTCTCGGGGACAGGGAACTACTGAAGCTTTCTTT.

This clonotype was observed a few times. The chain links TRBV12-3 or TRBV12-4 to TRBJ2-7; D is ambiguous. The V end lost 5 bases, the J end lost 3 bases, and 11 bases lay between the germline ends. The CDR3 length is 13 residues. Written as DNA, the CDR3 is TGTGCCAGCAGTCCTAGACGGTTCTACGAGCAGTACGTC. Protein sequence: CASSPRRFYEQYV.

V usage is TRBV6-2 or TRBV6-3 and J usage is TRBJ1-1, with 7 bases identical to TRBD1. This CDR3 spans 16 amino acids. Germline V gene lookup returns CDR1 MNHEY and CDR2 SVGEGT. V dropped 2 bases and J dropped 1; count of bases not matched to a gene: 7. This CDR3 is CASSYHSQGRNTEAFF. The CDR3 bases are TGTGCCAGCAGTTACCACTCACAGGGGCGGAACACTGAAGCTTTCTTT.

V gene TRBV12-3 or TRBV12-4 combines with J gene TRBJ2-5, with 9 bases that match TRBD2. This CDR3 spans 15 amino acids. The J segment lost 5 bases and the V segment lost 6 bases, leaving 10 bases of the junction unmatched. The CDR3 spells CASRPGLARKETQYF. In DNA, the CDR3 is TGTGCCAGCAGACCTGGACTAGCGCGGAAGGAGACCCAGTACTTC.

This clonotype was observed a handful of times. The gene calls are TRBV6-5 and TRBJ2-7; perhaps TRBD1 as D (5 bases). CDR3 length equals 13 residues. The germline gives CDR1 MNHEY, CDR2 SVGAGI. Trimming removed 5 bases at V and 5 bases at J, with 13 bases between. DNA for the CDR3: TGTGCCAGCAGTCGCTCTCAGGGTAACGAGCAGTACTTC. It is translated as CASSRSQGNEQYF.